This T cell receptor beta chain was retrieved from a study of technical replicates of blood from a few donors. The CDR3 is 16 residues long. Per the germline V gene, CDR1 is PRHDT and CDR2 is FYEKMQ (reference sequence). V was trimmed by 1 base and J by 0 bases, leaving 9 bases between them. Sequencing was performed with immunoSEQ multiplex PCR; in TCRdb, only in-frame clones are kept and a portion is missing. The table records about 80,000 clones, roughly 93% of them present only once. The chain uses TRBV13 and TRBJ2-2, with D tentatively TRBD1 (5 bases). Material for sequencing was T cells isolated from PBMCs. This TCR was recovered from a human donor in good health. CDR3 residues: CASSLVGRANTGELFF. The CDR3 region has the DNA TGTGCCAGCAGCTTAGTTGGCAGGGCGAACACCGGGGAGCTGTTTTTT. Full variable domain (outside the CDR3, taken from reference TRBV13 and TRBJ2-2): AAGVIQSPRHLIKEKRETATLKCYPIPRHDTVYWYQQGPGQDPQFLISFYEKMQSDKGSIPDRFSAQQFSDYHSELNMSSLELGDSALYFCASSLVGRANTGELFFGEGSRLTVL.